This T cell receptor (beta chain) was sequenced during a study of human CD8 memory T cell subsets. Broader study findings: There were indications from Chao1 estimates that stem-like memory T cells were more diverse than precursor exhausted T cells. Only a minimal degree of mutual overlap characterized stem-like memory and precursor exhausted T cell repertoires.

The CDR3 extends over 18 amino acids. Germline V CDR1 and CDR2: MGHRA, YSYEKL. Sequencing libraries of TCR beta were made by UMI-labeled 5' RACE. Using the 5' RACE reads, TCRdb records one entry per CDR3 protein without DNA. The table for this sample gives around 19,000 distinct CDR3 sequences. A note on this clonotype: What it binds is unknown.

Negative magnetic separation was used for the enrichment of total CD8+ T cells. The RNA's source was duplicate vials of around 160,000 sorted CD8+ T cells per subset. This TCR derives from a human donor in good health. The rearrangement uses TRBV4-1 and TRBJ2-2; with no DNA, the TCRdb D assignment of TRBD2 cannot be verified. Sequencing was carried out using CD8+ stem-like memory T cells (TSCM and TCM) sorted from PBMCs. Stated subset: stem-like memory CD8 T cells (TSTEM), CCR7+ PD-1- TIGIT-. The CDR3 sequence: CASSQDQLAGGPNGELFF.